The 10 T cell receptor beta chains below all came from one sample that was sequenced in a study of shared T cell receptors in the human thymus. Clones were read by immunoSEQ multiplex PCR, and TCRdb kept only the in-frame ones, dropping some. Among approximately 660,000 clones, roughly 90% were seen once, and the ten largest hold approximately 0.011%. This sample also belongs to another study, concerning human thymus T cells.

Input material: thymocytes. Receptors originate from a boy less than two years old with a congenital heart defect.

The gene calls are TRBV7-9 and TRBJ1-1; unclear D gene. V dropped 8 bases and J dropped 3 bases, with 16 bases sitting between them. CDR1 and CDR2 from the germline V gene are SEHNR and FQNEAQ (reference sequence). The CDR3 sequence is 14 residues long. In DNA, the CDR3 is TGTGCCAGCTTTCAACCTGGGCGGGACACTGAAGCTTTCTTT. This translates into CASFQPGRDTEAFF.

CDR3 nucleotides: TGTGCCAGTAGACCCAACCCGACAGGACCCTCCTGGCACAATGAGCAGTTCTTC. Protein sequence: CASRPNPTGPSWHNEQFF. V is TRBV19 and J is TRBJ2-1; D is perhaps TRBD1 (6 bases). With 6 bases removed from V and 5 bases from J, the gap between germline ends came to 26 bases. The CDR3 covers 18 residues. Per the germline V gene, CDR1 is LNHDA and CDR2 is SQIVND (reference sequence).

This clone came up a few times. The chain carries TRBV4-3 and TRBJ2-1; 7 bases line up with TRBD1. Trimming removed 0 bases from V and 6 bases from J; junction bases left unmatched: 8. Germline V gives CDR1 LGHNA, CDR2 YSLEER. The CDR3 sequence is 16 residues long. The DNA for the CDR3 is TGCGCCAGCAGCCAAGATGAGAGACAGGGTTTCAATGAGCAGTTCTTC. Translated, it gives CASSQDERQGFNEQFF.

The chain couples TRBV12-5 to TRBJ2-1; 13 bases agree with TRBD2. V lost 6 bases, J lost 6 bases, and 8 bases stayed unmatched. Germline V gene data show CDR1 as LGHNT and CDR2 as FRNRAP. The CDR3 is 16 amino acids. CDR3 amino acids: CASGPGTSGTPNEQFF. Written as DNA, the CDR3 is TGTGCTAGTGGCCCCGGGACTAGCGGGACTCCCAATGAGCAGTTCTTC.

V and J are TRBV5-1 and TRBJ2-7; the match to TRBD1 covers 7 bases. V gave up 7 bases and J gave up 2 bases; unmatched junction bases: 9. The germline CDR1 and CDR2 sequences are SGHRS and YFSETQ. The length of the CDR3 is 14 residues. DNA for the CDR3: TGCGCCAGCCCAATCTTTGACAGGGCCTACGAGCAGTACTTC. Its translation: CASPIFDRAYEQYF.

The CDR3 DNA reads as TGTGCCAGTACCCCGGGACAGGGCCAACAAGAGACCCAGTACTTC. Protein sequence: CASTPGQGQQETQYF. V and J are TRBV19 and TRBJ2-5; 9 positions agree with TRBD1. Germline assignment: CDR1 LNHDA and CDR2 SQIVND (reference sequence). This CDR3 has 15 residues. The V gene end was trimmed by 7 bases and the J gene end by 2 bases; junction bases not matched to a gene: 8.

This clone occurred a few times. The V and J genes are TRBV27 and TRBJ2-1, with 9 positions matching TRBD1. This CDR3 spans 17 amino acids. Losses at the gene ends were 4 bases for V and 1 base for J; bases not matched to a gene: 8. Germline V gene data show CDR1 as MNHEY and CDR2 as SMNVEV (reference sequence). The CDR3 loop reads CASSSGSGTGSYNEQFF. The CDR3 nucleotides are TGTGCCAGCAGTTCGGGTTCCGGGACAGGGTCCTACAATGAGCAGTTCTTC.

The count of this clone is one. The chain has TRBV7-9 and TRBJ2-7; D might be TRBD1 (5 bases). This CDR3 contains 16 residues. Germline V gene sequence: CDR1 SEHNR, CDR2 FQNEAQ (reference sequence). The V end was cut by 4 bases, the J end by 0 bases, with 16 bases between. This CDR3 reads CASSSDGAVSSYEQYF. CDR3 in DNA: TGTGCCAGCAGCTCCGATGGGGCAGTTAGCTCCTACGAGCAGTACTTC.

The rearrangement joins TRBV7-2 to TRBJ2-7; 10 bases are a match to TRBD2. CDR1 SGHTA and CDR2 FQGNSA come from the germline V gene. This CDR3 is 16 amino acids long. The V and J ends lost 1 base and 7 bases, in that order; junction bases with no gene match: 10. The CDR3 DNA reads TGTGCCAGCAGCTTAGAAAAAGCGGGAGGGCCCCGGGAGCAGTACTTC. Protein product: CASSLEKAGGPREQYF.

The CDR3, as DNA: TGTGCCTGGAGCCTACCTCGTACCCCGAACACCGGGGAGCTGTTTTTT. Protein product: CAWSLPRTPNTGELFF. The chain is built from TRBV30 and TRBJ2-2; D is ambiguous. The CDR3 totals 16 residues. Germline lookup yields CDR1 GTSNPN and CDR2 SVGIG (reference sequence). V lost 3 bases to trimming and J lost 0 bases, with 14 bases between them.